These 15 T cell receptor beta chains came from one sample sequenced in a study of CD4+ T cells in melanoma. Sequenced by immunoSEQ multiplex PCR; TCRdb stores in-frame clones only, minus some. The repertoire holds 20,000 to 25,000 clones, with roughly 73% as singletons. These TCRs come from a human donor with melanoma.

The table lists this clone with a few counts. The rearrangement uses TRBV7-4 and TRBJ2-1, with TRBD2 identical over 8 bases. The CDR3 has 11 amino acids. After removal of 7 bases from V and 15 bases from J, the junction contained 8 bases not matched to a gene. Germline values: CDR1 SGHVT, CDR2 SQSDAQ. For the CDR3, the DNA is TGTGCCAGCATGCGGAAGCGGGGGCTGTTCTTC. Translated: CASMRKRGLFF.

This clone has a handful of counts. Additional DNA sequences in this sample encode the identical CDR3. The V and J genes are TRBV2 and TRBJ2-7; D is possibly TRBD2 (6 bases). V was clipped by 4 bases and J by 3 bases, with 13 bases between them. Germline V lookup: CDR1 SNHLY, CDR2 FYNNEI. The CDR3 runs 14 residues. The CDR3 region has the DNA TGTGCCAGCAGTGCAACGGGACTCGGCTACGAGCAGTACTTC. Translation: CASSATGLGYEQYF.

The gene calls are TRBV14 and TRBJ2-1, with TRBD1 matching over 11 bases. The junction had 12 bases not matched to a gene; V was cut back by 4 bases and J by 7 bases. The CDR3 is 17 residues long. Germline lookup yields CDR1 SGHDN and CDR2 FVKESK. The CDR3 protein is CASSRLAGTGGINEQFF. The CDR3 DNA sequence: TGTGCCAGCAGCCGACTAGCCGGGACAGGGGGGATAAATGAGCAGTTCTTC.

The CDR3 DNA follows: TGTGCCAGCAGCTTAACGGGGGTAGGGTCACCCCTCCACTTT. Translation gives CASSLTGVGSPLHF. The chain couples TRBV7-2 to TRBJ1-6; weak D call: TRBD1 (5 bases). This CDR3 contains 14 residues. Trimming cost V 2 bases and J 10 bases, with 12 bases left between them. Germline V lookup: CDR1 SGHTA, CDR2 FQGNSA. Drawing the rest from reference TRBV7-2 and TRBJ1-6, the complete variable domain is GAGVSQSPSNKVTEKGKDVELRCDPISGHTALYWYRQSLGQGLEFLIYFQGNSAPDKSGLPSDRFSAERTGGSVSTLTIQRTQQEDSAVYLCASSLTGVGSPLHFGNGTRLTVT.

This clone showed up just once. V and J are TRBV10-3 and TRBJ1-6; 7 nucleotides match TRBD1. This CDR3 comprises 15 residues. V trimming: 2 bases; J trimming: 10 bases; junction bases outside the gene matches: 8. Germline values: CDR1 ENHRY, CDR2 SYGVKD. In DNA form, the CDR3 reads TGTGCCATCAGTGAGGAACACAGGGGAAGGTCACCCCTCCACTTT. Its translation: CAISEEHRGRSPLHF.

The DNA for the CDR3 is TGTGCCAGCAGCCGTACGCCGAGACAAGGGTGGAGTAGCGGGGGGATAGAGACCCAGTACTTC. Its translation: CASSRTPRQGWSSGGIETQYF. The genes are TRBV21-1 and TRBJ2-5; the D segment call TRBD2 is taken from the table without a DNA check. TRBV21-1 is reported as a pseudogene. The CDR3 sequence is 21 residues long.

This chain links TRBV6-6 with TRBJ1-1; D not resolved. Germline CDR1 reads MNHNY; CDR2 reads SVGAGI (reference sequence). The V end lost 5 bases, the J end lost 4 bases, and 14 bases lay between the germline ends. The CDR3 loop spans 14 amino acids. Here the CDR3 reads CASSTGRRSTEAFF. CDR3 in DNA: TGTGCCAGCAGTACCGGACGGCGGAGCACTGAAGCTTTCTTT.

The chain has TRBV6-5 and TRBJ2-7; D is uncertain. CDR1 is MNHEY and CDR2 is SVGAGI in the germline V gene. V was pared by 1 base and J by 2 bases, with 12 bases between. This CDR3 spans 15 amino acids. CDR3 sequence (DNA): TGTGCCAGCAGTTACTTCTCTGGTGGGACCTACGAGCAGTACTTC. Its translation: CASSYFSGGTYEQYF.

The CDR3, as DNA: TGTGCCAGCTCACCAGCGGCAGGGGCTCTCTATGGCTACACCTTC. It yields the protein CASSPAAGALYGYTF. J is TRBJ1-2 and V is TRBV18; TRBD1 is a possible D gene (6 bases). Per the germline V gene, CDR1 is KGHSH and CDR2 is LQKENI. The CDR3 totals 15 residues. V gave up 2 bases and J gave up 4 bases, with 14 bases separating them.

This clone was seen a single time. J is TRBJ1-6 and V is TRBV5-1, with D hard to call. Germline V gene data show CDR1 as SGHRS and CDR2 as YFSETQ. Trimming pared 0 bases from V and 4 bases from J, leaving 5 bases between. This CDR3 has 14 amino acids. The CDR3 is CASSLEGYNSPLHF. DNA of the CDR3: TGCGCCAGCAGCTTGGAAGGGTATAATTCACCCCTCCACTTT.

This rearrangement joins TRBV9 to TRBJ2-3, with TRBD2 matching over 7 bases. The V segment lost 6 bases and the J segment 0 bases; nucleotides outside the gene matches: 4. The CDR3 extends over 14 amino acids. The V gene's germline CDR1 is SGDLS and CDR2 YYNGEE. CDR3 bases: TGTGCCAGCAACCGGGGGGATAGCACAGATACGCAGTATTTT. This gives the protein CASNRGDSTDTQYF.

This clone was detected once. V usage is TRBV5-6 and J usage is TRBJ2-7; 7 bases match TRBD1. The CDR3 has 13 residues. Trimming took 1 base from V and 7 from J; bases not matched to a gene: 5. Germline assignment: CDR1 SGHDT and CDR2 YYEEEE. CDR3 sequence reads: CASSLTGAREQYF. The CDR3 bases are TGTGCCAGCAGCTTGACAGGGGCCCGGGAGCAGTACTTC.

The chain has TRBV15 and TRBJ1-4, with D possibly TRBD1 on 6 matching bases. V lost 1 base and J lost 8, with 14 bases in between. The germline gives CDR1 LNHNV, CDR2 YYDKDF (reference sequence). The length of the CDR3 is 15 residues. Here the CDR3 reads CATSRGTAGGEKLFF. The DNA for the CDR3 is TGTGCCACCAGCAGAGGTACAGCCGGGGGCGAAAAACTGTTTTTT.

This chain connects TRBV13 to TRBJ2-1, with 9 positions matching TRBD1. V lost 4 bases and J lost 6; bases outside the gene matches: 1. There are 13 residues in the CDR3. The germline CDR1 and CDR2 sequences are PRHDT and FYEKMQ (reference sequence). The DNA of the CDR3 is TGTGCCAGCAGCTCGGACAGGGGCAATGAGCAGTTCTTC. It yields the protein CASSSDRGNEQFF.

The chain employs TRBV5-5 and TRBJ1-2; TRBD1 aligns across 7 bases. The J segment lost 0 bases and the V segment lost 2 bases, leaving 1 base of the junction unmatched. CDR3 size: 14 residues. Germline CDR1 reads SGHKS; CDR2 reads YYEKEE (reference sequence). As DNA, the CDR3 is TGTGCCAGCAGCTTCCAGGGGGCTAACTATGGCTACACCTTC. As protein: CASSFQGANYGYTF.